This T cell receptor (beta chain) came from a study of blood T cell repertoires in COVID-19. Across the study: Acute and convalescent COVID-19 specimens originated in the United States, Italy and Spain. T cells, B-cell-depleted T cells, or PBMCs provided the cDNA or gDNA that served as material.

Measured with immunoSEQ multiplex PCR; TCRdb has only the in-frame clones, and not every one. The sample consists of 120,000 to 150,000 clones, just under 85% of them appearing once. Germline CDR1 is MNHEY and CDR2 is SVGAGI. The CDR3 is 14 residues long. J lost 4 bases, V lost 6 bases, and 3 bases had no gene match. Sequencing used PBMCs or T cells enriched from blood (not recorded which). The gene calls are TRBV6-5 and TRBJ1-2; the match to TRBD1 covers 12 bases. This receptor was taken from a woman aged 45-59 years with acute COVID-19. The CDR3 reads CASRPGQGAYGYTF. The CDR3 bases are TGTGCCAGCAGACCGGGACAGGGGGCCTATGGCTACACCTTC.